Sample share makes the clone carrying this TCR beta chain large. Antigen specificity is unknown. Because the library targeted alpha chains, this beta chain is an off-target read whose size means little. The data belong to a study of spatial heterogeneity in lung cancer. Study as a whole: Counts of TCR transcripts in tumor regions tracked strongly with a T cell module score that came from matched bulk RNA-seq.

Study conclusions and caveats: Intratumoral expanded alpha and beta TCR counts were found to track tumor mutation counts.

V lost 2 bases and J lost 2, with 6 bases in between. The CDR3 runs to 13 residues. The germline V gene has CDR1 SGHVS and CDR2 FNYEAQ. TCRdb reprocessed the 5' RACE reads with MiXCR, giving one entry per CDR3 protein. The sample holds about 400 distinct CDR3 sequences, just over 20% seen once. The time point here: sample taken at primary tumor resection. A total of roughly 72 untreated early-stage non-small cell lung cancer patients served as donors. The TCR comes from a male donor with early-stage non-small cell lung cancer. This chain connects TRBV7-6 to TRBJ2-5; the D is unclear. The sample was lung tumor tissue, taken at surgery. The DNA of the CDR3 is TGTGCCAGCAGCTTATGGCCTCAAGAGACCCAGTACTTC. As protein: CASSLWPQETQYF.